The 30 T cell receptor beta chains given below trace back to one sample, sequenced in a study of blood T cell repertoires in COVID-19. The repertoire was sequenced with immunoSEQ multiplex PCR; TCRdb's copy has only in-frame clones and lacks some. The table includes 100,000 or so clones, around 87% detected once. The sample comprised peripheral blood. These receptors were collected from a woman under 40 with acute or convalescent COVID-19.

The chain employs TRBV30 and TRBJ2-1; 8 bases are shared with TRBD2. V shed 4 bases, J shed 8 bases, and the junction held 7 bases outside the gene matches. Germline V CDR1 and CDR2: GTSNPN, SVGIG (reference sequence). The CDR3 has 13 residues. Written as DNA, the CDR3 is TGTGCCTGGAACGGGGGGGGCCTCGATGAGCAGTTCTTC. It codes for CAWNGGGLDEQFF.

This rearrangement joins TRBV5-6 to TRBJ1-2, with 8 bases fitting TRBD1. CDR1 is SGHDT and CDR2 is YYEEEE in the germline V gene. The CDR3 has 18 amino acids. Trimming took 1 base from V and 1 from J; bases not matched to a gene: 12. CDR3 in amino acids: CASSLFSRGPYYNYGYTF. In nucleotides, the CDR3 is TGTGCCAGCAGCTTGTTCTCCAGGGGGCCCTATTATAACTATGGCTACACCTTC.

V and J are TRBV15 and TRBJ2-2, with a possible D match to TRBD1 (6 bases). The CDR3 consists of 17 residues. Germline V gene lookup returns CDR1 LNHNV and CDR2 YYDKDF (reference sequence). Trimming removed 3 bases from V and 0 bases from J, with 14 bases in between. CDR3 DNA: TGTGCCACCAGCAGCCGCTCGACAGGCACGAACACCGGGGAGCTGTTTTTT. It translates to CATSSRSTGTNTGELFF.

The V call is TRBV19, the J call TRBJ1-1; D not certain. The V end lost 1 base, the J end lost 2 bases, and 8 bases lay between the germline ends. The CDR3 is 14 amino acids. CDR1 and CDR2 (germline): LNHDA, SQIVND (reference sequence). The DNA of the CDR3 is TGTGCCAGTAGTATAGGGGGAGGAAACACTGAAGCTTTCTTT. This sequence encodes CASSIGGGNTEAFF.

CDR3 residues: CASSLGDGLGGANVLTF. The CDR3, as DNA: TGCGCCAGCAGCTTGGGTGACGGACTGGGAGGGGCCAACGTCCTGACTTTC. This chain joins TRBV5-1 and TRBJ2-6; D perhaps matches TRBD2 (5 bases). Germline CDR1 SGHRS, CDR2 YFSETQ. The CDR3 contains 17 residues. V lost 0 bases, J lost 4 bases, and 14 bases lay in between. The full variable domain, completed using reference TRBV5-1 and TRBJ2-6, is KAGVTQTPRYLIKTRGQQVTLSCSPISGHRSVSWYQQTPGQGLQFLFEYFSETQRNKGNFPGRFSGRQFSNSRSEMNVSTLELGDSALYLCASSLGDGLGGANVLTFGAGSRLTVL.

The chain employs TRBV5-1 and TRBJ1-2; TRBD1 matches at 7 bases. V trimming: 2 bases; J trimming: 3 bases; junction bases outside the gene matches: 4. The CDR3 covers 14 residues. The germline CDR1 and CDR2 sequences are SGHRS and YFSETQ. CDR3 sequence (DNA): TGCGCCAGCAGCTTCGGGGACAGTTACTATGGCTACACCTTC. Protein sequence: CASSFGDSYYGYTF. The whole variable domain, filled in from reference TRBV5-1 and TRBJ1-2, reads KAGVTQTPRYLIKTRGQQVTLSCSPISGHRSVSWYQQTPGQGLQFLFEYFSETQRNKGNFPGRFSGRQFSNSRSEMNVSTLELGDSALYLCASSFGDSYYGYTFGSGTRLTVV.

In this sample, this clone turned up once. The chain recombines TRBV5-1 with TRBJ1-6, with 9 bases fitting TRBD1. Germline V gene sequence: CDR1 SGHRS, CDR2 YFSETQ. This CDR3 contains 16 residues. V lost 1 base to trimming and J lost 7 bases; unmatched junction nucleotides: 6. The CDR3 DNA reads TGCGCCAGCAGCTTGCCCGGGACAGGGAGGAATTCACCCCTCCACTTT. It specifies CASSLPGTGRNSPLHF.

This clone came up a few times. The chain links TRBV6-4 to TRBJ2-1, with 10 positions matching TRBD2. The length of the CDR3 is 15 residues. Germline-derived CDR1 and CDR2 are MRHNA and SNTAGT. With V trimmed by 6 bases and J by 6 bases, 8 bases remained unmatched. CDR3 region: CASSKSGGAVNEQFF. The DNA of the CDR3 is TGTGCCAGCAGCAAAAGCGGGGGGGCTGTCAATGAGCAGTTCTTC.

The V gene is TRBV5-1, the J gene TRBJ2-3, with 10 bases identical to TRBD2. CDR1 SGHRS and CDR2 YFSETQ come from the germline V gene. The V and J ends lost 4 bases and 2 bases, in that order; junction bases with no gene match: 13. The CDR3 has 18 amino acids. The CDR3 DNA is TGCGCCAGCAGCGCACGGCCTAGCGGGGGCCCTCTCACAGATACGCAGTATTTT. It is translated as CASSARPSGGPLTDTQYF. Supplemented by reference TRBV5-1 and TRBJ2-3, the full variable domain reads KAGVTQTPRYLIKTRGQQVTLSCSPISGHRSVSWYQQTPGQGLQFLFEYFSETQRNKGNFPGRFSGRQFSNSRSEMNVSTLELGDSALYLCASSARPSGGPLTDTQYFGPGTRLTVL.

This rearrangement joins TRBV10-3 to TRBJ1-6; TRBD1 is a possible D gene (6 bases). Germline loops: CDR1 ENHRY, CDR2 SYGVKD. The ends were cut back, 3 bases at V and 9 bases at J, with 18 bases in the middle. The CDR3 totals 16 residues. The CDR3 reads CAISDPQGMVISPLHF. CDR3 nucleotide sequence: TGTGCCATCAGTGACCCACAGGGAATGGTGATTTCACCCCTCCACTTT.

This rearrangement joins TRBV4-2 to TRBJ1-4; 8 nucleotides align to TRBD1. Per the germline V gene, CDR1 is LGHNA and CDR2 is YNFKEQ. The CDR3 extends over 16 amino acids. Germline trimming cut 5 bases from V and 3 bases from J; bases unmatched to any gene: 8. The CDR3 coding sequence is TGTGCCAGCAGCGTTGGACAGGGTTCGGCTAATGAAAAACTGTTTTTT. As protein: CASSVGQGSANEKLFF.

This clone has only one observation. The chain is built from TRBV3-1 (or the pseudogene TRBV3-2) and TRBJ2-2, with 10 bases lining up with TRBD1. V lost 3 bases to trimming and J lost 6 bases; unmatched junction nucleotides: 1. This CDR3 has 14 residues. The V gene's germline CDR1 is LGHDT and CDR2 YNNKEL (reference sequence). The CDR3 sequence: CASSQTGGSGELFF. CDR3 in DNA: TGTGCCAGCAGCCAGACAGGGGGCTCCGGGGAGCTGTTTTTT.

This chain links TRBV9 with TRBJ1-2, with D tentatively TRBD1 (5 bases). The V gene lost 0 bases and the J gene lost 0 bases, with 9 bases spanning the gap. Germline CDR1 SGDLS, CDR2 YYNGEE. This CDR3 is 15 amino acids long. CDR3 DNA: TGTGCCAGCAGCGTAGGCGGGGGGGCTAACTATGGCTACACCTTC. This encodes CASSVGGGANYGYTF. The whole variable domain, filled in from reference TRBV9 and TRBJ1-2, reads DSGVTQTPKHLITATGQRVTLRCSPRSGDLSVYWYQQSLDQGLQFLIQYYNGEERAKGNILERFSAQQFPDLHSELNLSSLELGDSALYFCASSVGGGANYGYTFGSGTRLTVV.

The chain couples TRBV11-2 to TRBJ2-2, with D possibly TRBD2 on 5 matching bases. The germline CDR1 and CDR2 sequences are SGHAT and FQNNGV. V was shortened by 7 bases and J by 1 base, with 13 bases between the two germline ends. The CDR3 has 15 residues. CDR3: CASTLGGLNTGELFF. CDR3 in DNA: TGTGCCAGCACCCTTGGAGGACTGAACACCGGGGAGCTGTTTTTT.

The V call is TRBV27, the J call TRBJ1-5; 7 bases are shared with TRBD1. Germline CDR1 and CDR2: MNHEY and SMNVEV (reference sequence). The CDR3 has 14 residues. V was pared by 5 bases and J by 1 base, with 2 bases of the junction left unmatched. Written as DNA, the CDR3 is TGTGCCAGCAGTCAGGACAGGAGCAATCAGCCCCAGCATTTT. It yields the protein CASSQDRSNQPQHF.

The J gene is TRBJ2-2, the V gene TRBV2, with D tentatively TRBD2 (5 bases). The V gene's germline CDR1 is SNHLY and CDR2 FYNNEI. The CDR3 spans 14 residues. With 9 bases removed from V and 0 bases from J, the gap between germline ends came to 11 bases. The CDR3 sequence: CASGGPTNTGELFF. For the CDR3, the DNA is TGTGCCAGTGGAGGCCCAACGAACACCGGGGAGCTGTTTTTT. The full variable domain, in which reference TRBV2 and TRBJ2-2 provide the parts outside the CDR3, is EPEVTQTPSHQVTQMGQEVILRCVPISNHLYFYWYRQILGQKVEFLVSFYNNEISEKSEIFDDQFSVERPDGSNFTLKIRSTKLEDSAMYFCASGGPTNTGELFFGEGSRLTVL.

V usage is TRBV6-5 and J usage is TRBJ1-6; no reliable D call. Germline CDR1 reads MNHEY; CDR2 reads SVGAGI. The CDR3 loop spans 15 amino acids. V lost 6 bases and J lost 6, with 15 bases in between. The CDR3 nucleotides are TGTGCCAGCAGCCCAAACTTAAACAGTAATTCACCCCTCCACTTT. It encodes CASSPNLNSNSPLHF.

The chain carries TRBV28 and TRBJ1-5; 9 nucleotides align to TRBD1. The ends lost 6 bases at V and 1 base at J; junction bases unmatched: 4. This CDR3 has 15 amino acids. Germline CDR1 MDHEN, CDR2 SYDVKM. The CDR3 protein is CASRLQGASNQPQHF. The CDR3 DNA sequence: TGTGCCAGCAGATTACAGGGGGCGAGCAATCAGCCCCAGCATTTT.

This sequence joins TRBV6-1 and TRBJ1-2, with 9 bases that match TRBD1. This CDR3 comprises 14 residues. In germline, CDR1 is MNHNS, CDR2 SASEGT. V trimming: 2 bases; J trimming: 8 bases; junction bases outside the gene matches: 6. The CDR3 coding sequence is TGTGCCAGCAGTGAACCACAGGGGGCGGAGGGCTACACCTTC. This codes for CASSEPQGAEGYTF.

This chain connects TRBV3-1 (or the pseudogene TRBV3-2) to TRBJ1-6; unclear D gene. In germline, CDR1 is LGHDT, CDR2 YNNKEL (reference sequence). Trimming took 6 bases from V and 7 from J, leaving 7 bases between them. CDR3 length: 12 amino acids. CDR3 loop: CASRSGNSPLHF. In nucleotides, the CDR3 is TGTGCCAGCAGATCGGGGAATTCACCCCTCCACTTT.

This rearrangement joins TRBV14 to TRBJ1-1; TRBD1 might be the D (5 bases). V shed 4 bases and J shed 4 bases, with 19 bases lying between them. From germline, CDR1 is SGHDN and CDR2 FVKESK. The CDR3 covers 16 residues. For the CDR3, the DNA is TGTGCCAGCAGCCCATCGGGACTCCGACTGATCACTGAAGCTTTCTTT. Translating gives CASSPSGLRLITEAFF.

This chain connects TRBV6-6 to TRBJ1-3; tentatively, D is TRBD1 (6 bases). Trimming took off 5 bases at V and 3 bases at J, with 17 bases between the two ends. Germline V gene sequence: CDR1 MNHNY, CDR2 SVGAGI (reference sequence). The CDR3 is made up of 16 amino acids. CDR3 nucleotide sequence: TGTGCCAGCAGTACCCAACAGGGCATCAGTGGAAACACCATATATTTT. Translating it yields CASSTQQGISGNTIYF.

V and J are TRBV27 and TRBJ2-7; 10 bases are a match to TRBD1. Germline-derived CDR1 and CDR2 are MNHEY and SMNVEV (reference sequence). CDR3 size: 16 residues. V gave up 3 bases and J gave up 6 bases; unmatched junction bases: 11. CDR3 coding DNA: TGTGCCAGCAGTTTCTTCACCCCGGGACAGGGGTTCGAGCAGTACTTC. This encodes CASSFFTPGQGFEQYF.

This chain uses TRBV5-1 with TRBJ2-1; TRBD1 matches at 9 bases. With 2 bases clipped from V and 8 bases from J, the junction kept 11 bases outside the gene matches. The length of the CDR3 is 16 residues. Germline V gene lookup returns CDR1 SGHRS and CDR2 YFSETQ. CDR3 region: CASSFLRGQGTDEQFF. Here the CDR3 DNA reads TGCGCCAGCAGCTTTCTGAGGGGACAGGGAACGGATGAGCAGTTCTTC.

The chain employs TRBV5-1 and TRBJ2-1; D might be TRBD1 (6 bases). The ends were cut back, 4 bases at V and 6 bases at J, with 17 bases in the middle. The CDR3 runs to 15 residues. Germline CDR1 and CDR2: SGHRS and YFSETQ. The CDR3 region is CASSREQGRGNEQFF. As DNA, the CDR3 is TGCGCCAGCAGCCGGGAACAGGGACGTGGCAATGAGCAGTTCTTC.

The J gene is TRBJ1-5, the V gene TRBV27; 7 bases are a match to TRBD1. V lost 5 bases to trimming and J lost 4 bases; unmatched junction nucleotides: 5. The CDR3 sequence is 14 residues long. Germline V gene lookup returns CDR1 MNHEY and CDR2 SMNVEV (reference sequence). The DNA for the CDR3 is TGTGCCAGCAGTCCGGGACAGCAGAATCAGCCCCAGCATTTT. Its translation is CASSPGQQNQPQHF.

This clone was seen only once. CDR3 amino acids: CASSLGTSGGNQETQYF. The CDR3 DNA is TGCGCCAGCAGCCTCGGGACTAGCGGGGGTAACCAAGAGACCCAGTACTTC. This chain joins TRBV5-1 and TRBJ2-5, with 14 bases aligning to TRBD2. The V segment lost 4 bases and the J segment 0 bases; nucleotides outside the gene matches: 5. This CDR3 has 17 amino acids. The germline V gene encodes CDR1 SGHRS and CDR2 YFSETQ.

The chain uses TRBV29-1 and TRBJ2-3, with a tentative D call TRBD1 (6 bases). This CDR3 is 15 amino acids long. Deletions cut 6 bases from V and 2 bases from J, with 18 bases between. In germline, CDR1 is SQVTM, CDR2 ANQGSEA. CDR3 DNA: TGCAGCGTCCCCCCCCCAGGGGCCTTCACAGATACGCAGTATTTT. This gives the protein CSVPPPGAFTDTQYF.

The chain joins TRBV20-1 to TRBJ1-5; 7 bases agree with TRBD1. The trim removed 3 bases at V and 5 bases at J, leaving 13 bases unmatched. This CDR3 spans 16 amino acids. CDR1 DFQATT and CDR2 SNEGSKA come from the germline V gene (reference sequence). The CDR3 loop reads CSASNARGQQHQPQHF. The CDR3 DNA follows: TGCAGTGCTAGTAACGCCCGGGGACAGCAGCATCAGCCCCAGCATTTT.

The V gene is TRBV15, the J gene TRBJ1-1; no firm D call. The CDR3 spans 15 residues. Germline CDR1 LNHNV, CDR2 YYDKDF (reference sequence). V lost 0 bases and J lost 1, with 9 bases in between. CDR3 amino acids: CATSRDIGGNTEAFF. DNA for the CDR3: TGTGCCACCAGCAGAGATATAGGCGGGAACACTGAAGCTTTCTTT.